This entry features one T cell receptor beta chain sequence. This record belongs to a study of blood T cell repertoires in COVID-19. This table comes from immunoSEQ multiplex PCR, and its TCRdb copy is limited to in-frame clones, with some not included. The table lists 300,000 to 450,000 clones, approximately 77% of them singletons. Sequencing input: peripheral blood. The receptor's source is a human donor with acute or convalescent COVID-19. The donor label of this sample is uncertain.

The CDR3 region has the DNA TGTGCCAGCAGCTTAAGCCAGGGATCCCACACTGAAGCTTTCTTT. Translated: CASSLSQGSHTEAFF. The chain employs TRBV7-9 and TRBJ1-1; TRBD1 might be the D (5 bases). Between the trimmed V and J ends, which lost 2 bases and 3 bases, there was a span of 13 bases. Germline V CDR1 and CDR2: SEHNR, FQNEAQ (reference sequence). The CDR3 sequence is 15 residues long.